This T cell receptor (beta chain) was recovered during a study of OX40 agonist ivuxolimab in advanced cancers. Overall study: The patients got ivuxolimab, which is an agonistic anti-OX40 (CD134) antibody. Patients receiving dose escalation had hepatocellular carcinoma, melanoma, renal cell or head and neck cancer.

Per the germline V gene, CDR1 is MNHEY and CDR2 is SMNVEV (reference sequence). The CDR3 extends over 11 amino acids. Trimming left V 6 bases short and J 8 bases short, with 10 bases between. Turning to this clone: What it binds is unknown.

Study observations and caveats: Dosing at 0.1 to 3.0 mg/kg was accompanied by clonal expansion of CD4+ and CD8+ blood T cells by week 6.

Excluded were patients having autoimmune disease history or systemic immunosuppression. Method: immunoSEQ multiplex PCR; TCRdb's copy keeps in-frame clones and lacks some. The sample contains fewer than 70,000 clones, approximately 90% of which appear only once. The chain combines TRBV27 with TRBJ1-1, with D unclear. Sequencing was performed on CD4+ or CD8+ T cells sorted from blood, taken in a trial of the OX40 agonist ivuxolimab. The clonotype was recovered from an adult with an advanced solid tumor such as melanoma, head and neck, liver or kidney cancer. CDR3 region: CASSQGQEAFF. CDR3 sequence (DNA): TGTGCCAGCAGCCAAGGGCAGGAAGCTTTCTTT.